A single sample is the source of the 28 T cell receptor beta chains below, sequenced in a study of blood T cell repertoires in COVID-19. Sequenced by immunoSEQ multiplex PCR; TCRdb stores in-frame clones only, minus some. The sample holds 95,000 or so clones, approximately 84% seen once. The sequenced sample was peripheral blood. The source of these receptors is a human donor in a cohort sampled during active COVID-19.

This clone has more than one count but fewer than ten. The chain is built from TRBV14 and TRBJ2-1; 10 bases align to TRBD2. Germline CDR1 is SGHDN and CDR2 is FVKESK. The CDR3 length is 15 residues. The trim removed 4 bases at V and 6 bases at J, leaving 6 bases unmatched. CDR3 coding DNA: TGTGCCAGCAGCCGGATAGCGGGGGGCTTCAATGAGCAGTTCTTC. Residues: CASSRIAGGFNEQFF.

There are a few counts of this clone. This rearrangement joins TRBV5-4 to TRBJ1-6; 9 nucleotides agree with TRBD1. V was clipped by 0 bases and J by 7 bases; unmatched bases: 8. CDR1 SGHNT and CDR2 YYREEE come from the germline V gene (reference sequence). The CDR3 extends over 17 amino acids. The CDR3 loop reads CASSLDGTGMRNSPLHF. CDR3 DNA: TGTGCCAGCAGCTTGGATGGGACAGGGATGAGGAATTCACCCCTCCACTTT. Full variable domain (remainder filled in from reference TRBV5-4 and TRBJ1-6): ETGVTQSPTHLIKTRGQQVTLRCSSQSGHNTVSWYQQALGQGPQFIFQYYREEENGRGNFPPRFSGLQFPNYSSELNVNALELDDSALYLCASSLDGTGMRNSPLHFGNGTRLTVT.

The V and J genes are TRBV18 and TRBJ1-1, with 7 bases lining up with TRBD1. The CDR3 contains 16 residues. The junction had 11 bases not matched to a gene; V was cut back by 2 bases and J by 5 bases. CDR1 and CDR2 (germline): KGHSH, LQKENI. Written as DNA, the CDR3 is TGTGCCAGCTCACCAGGGGGGACAGCCTCCGGGACTGAAGCTTTCTTT. The encoded protein is CASSPGGTASGTEAFF.

The chain carries TRBV10-1 and TRBJ2-1; 10 bases match TRBD1. Germline trimming cut 2 bases from V and 7 bases from J; bases unmatched to any gene: 5. The CDR3 runs 15 residues. Germline V gives CDR1 WNHNN, CDR2 SYGVQD (reference sequence). The DNA for the CDR3 is TGCGCCAGCAGTGAGCCGGGACAGGGGAGGAATGAGCAGTTCTTC. Its protein product is CASSEPGQGRNEQFF.

The chain recombines TRBV7-9 with TRBJ2-2; TRBD1 might be the D (5 bases). The CDR3 runs to 15 residues. The germline CDR1 and CDR2 sequences are SEHNR and FQNEAQ (reference sequence). Trimming took off 1 base at V and 0 bases at J, with 6 bases between the two ends. The CDR3 DNA is TGTGCCAGCAGCTTAGTACAGGCGAACACCGGGGAGCTGTTTTTT. It yields the protein CASSLVQANTGELFF.

This sequence joins TRBV7-9 and TRBJ1-5; no clear D gene. CDR3 length equals 14 residues. The V end was cut by 0 bases, the J end by 2 bases, with 5 bases between. The germline CDR1 and CDR2 sequences are SEHNR and FQNEAQ (reference sequence). In DNA form, the CDR3 reads TGTGCCAGCAGCTTAGCCGGGGGCAATCAGCCCCAGCATTTT. Its translation is CASSLAGGNQPQHF.

The genes are TRBV3-1 (or the pseudogene TRBV3-2) and TRBJ2-3; tentatively, D is TRBD2 (6 bases). Trimming removed 6 bases from V and 4 bases from J, with 17 bases in between. Germline V gives CDR1 LGHDT, CDR2 YNNKEL (reference sequence). The CDR3 extends over 15 amino acids. The CDR3 sequence is CASRPGPPGADTQYF. DNA for the CDR3: TGTGCCAGCAGGCCCGGGCCCCCGGGAGCAGATACGCAGTATTTT.

V and J are TRBV4-1 and TRBJ1-6; 9 bases match TRBD1. The V and J ends lost 1 base and 10 bases, in that order; junction bases with no gene match: 8. Germline V CDR1 and CDR2: MGHRA, YSYEKL. This CDR3 has 16 amino acids. CDR3 sequence reads: CASSQVFGTGKSPLHF. DNA for the CDR3: TGCGCCAGCAGCCAAGTTTTTGGGACAGGGAAATCACCCCTCCACTTT.

The count of this clone is one. This chain uses TRBV20-1 with TRBJ1-5; 7 positions match TRBD1. This CDR3 has 15 amino acids. Germline lookup yields CDR1 DFQATT and CDR2 SNEGSKA (reference sequence). V dropped 3 bases and J dropped 7; count of bases not matched to a gene: 12. Here the CDR3 reads CSASDDRVIGQPQHF. The CDR3 bases are TGCAGTGCTAGTGACGACAGGGTCATCGGACAGCCCCAGCATTTT.

The CDR3 loop reads CASSLVAGADTQYF. The CDR3 nucleotides read TGCGCCAGCAGCTTGGTTGCGGGAGCAGATACGCAGTATTTT. V is TRBV5-1 and J is TRBJ2-3; 7 bases agree with TRBD2. This CDR3 has 14 amino acids. CDR1 and CDR2 (germline): SGHRS, YFSETQ. V shed 0 bases and J 4 bases; nucleotides not matched to a gene: 2.

The chain combines TRBV7-6 with TRBJ1-3, with D unresolved. Germline assignment: CDR1 SGHVS and CDR2 FNYEAQ. The CDR3 covers 17 residues. Trimming removed 1 base from V and 4 bases from J, with 17 bases in between. The CDR3 sequence is CASSLGVQPRHGNTIYF. CDR3 nucleotides: TGTGCCAGCAGCTTAGGGGTACAACCCCGACACGGAAACACCATATATTTT.

The J gene is TRBJ2-7, the V gene TRBV27; 9 nucleotides line up with TRBD1. Germline trimming cut 3 bases from V and 4 bases from J; bases unmatched to any gene: 1. CDR3 size: 13 residues. From germline, CDR1 is MNHEY and CDR2 SMNVEV (reference sequence). CDR3 sequence reads: CASSFGTGYEQYF. The CDR3 nucleotides read TGTGCCAGCAGTTTCGGGACAGGGTACGAGCAGTACTTC.

The V and J genes are TRBV29-1 and TRBJ2-3; 10 bases agree with TRBD2. CDR3 length: 12 residues. Germline lookup yields CDR1 SQVTM and CDR2 ANQGSEA. V dropped 7 bases and J dropped 6; count of bases not matched to a gene: 4. The CDR3, as DNA: TGCAGCGGGAGGGGACTAGCGGATACGCAGTATTTT. Translated: CSGRGLADTQYF.

The CDR3 is CASSQSRVGKQFF. The DNA of the CDR3 is TGTGCCAGCAGCCAGAGCAGGGTGGGGAAGCAGTTCTTC. The chain has TRBV14 and TRBJ2-1, with a tentative D call TRBD1 (5 bases). Germline V gene lookup returns CDR1 SGHDN and CDR2 FVKESK. The CDR3 covers 13 residues. The V gene lost 3 bases and the J gene lost 11 bases, with 14 bases spanning the gap.

This rearrangement joins TRBV6-5 to TRBJ1-3, with 9 bases matching TRBD1. From germline, CDR1 is MNHEY and CDR2 SVGAGI. This CDR3 spans 15 amino acids. The V and J ends lost 6 bases and 3 bases, in that order; junction bases with no gene match: 6. CDR3 protein: CASRPGTGIGNTIYF. Here the CDR3 DNA reads TGTGCCAGCAGGCCCGGGACAGGGATTGGAAACACCATATATTTT.

V usage is TRBV5-6 and J usage is TRBJ2-7; weak D call: TRBD2 (6 bases). Trimming left V 4 bases short and J 1 base short, with 15 bases between. The CDR3 length is 15 residues. CDR1 and CDR2 (germline): SGHDT, YYEEEE. The CDR3 loop reads CASSLDGGRSYEQYF. The CDR3 DNA follows: TGTGCCAGCAGCCTGGACGGGGGAAGGTCCTACGAGCAGTACTTC. The entire variable domain, with the rest obtained from reference TRBV5-6 and TRBJ2-7, is as follows: DAGVTQSPTHLIKTRGQQVTLRCSPKSGHDTVSWYQQALGQGPQFIFQYYEEEERQRGNFPDRFSGHQFPNYSSELNVNALLLGDSALYLCASSLDGGRSYEQYFGPGTRLTVT.

The chain recombines TRBV6-5 with TRBJ2-1, with D possibly matching TRBD2 (6 bases). The V and J ends lost 4 bases and 4 bases respectively, with 11 bases between them. Germline assignment: CDR1 MNHEY and CDR2 SVGAGI. CDR3 length: 14 amino acids. CDR3 amino acids: CASSWGVTYNEQFF. In DNA form, the CDR3 reads TGTGCCAGCAGTTGGGGGGTCACGTACAATGAGCAGTTCTTC.

The chain recombines TRBV6-5 with TRBJ2-7; D possibly corresponds to TRBD1 (7 bases). V lost 6 bases and J lost 4, with 19 bases in between. The CDR3 consists of 15 residues. CDR1 is MNHEY, CDR2 SVGAGI, per germline. The CDR3 DNA reads as TGTGCCAGCAGCGCGCAGGGGGGCCGCCGGTACGAGCAGTACTTC. Translated, it gives CASSAQGGRRYEQYF.

This chain joins TRBV6-2 or TRBV6-3 and TRBJ2-7; 8 nucleotides agree with TRBD1. Germline trimming cut 2 bases from V and 2 bases from J; bases unmatched to any gene: 8. Germline CDR1 MNHEY, CDR2 SVGEGT. CDR3 length: 16 residues. The CDR3 spells CASSYATGTGAYEQYF. For the CDR3, the DNA is TGTGCCAGCAGTTACGCTACCGGGACAGGTGCCTACGAGCAGTACTTC.

The chain is built from TRBV24-1 and TRBJ2-3; 7 bases align to TRBD2. The V gene's germline CDR1 is KGHDR and CDR2 SFDVKD. With 3 bases clipped from V and 6 bases from J, the junction kept 8 bases outside the gene matches. CDR3 length: 15 amino acids. In DNA form, the CDR3 reads TGTGCCACCAGTGATAGGAAGGGAGGGTCGGATACGCAGTATTTT. Its protein product is CATSDRKGGSDTQYF.

Notes on this clone: Mismatch with germline at one junction end may stem from a read error. The genes are TRBV7-7 and TRBJ2-1; 10 bases are shared with TRBD2. The length of the CDR3 is 15 residues. The V gene's germline CDR1 is SSHAT and CDR2 FNYEAQ (reference sequence). DNA for the CDR3: TGTGCTAGCAGCTTACAACTAGCGGGAATCAATGAGCAGTTCTTC. Its protein product is CASSLQLAGINEQFF.

This chain connects TRBV28 to TRBJ2-3; unclear D gene. Germline loops: CDR1 MDHEN, CDR2 SYDVKM. This CDR3 region has 12 residues. V gave up 3 bases and J gave up 3 bases, with 4 bases separating them. The DNA of the CDR3 is TGTGCCAGCAGTTTGCGTACAGATACGCAGTATTTT. It yields the protein CASSLRTDTQYF.

This sequence joins TRBV5-8 and TRBJ1-2; 8 nucleotides line up with TRBD1. Trimming cost V 0 bases and J 3 bases; bases outside gene matches: 1. CDR1 SGHTS and CDR2 YDEGEE come from the germline V gene. The CDR3 contains 14 residues. The CDR3 nucleotides are TGTGCCAGCAGCTTGGTGGACAGGGACTATGGCTACACCTTC. Protein sequence: CASSLVDRDYGYTF.

The V call is TRBV18, the J call TRBJ1-4; 8 bases match TRBD1. CDR3 length: 15 amino acids. J gave up 7 bases and V 1 base, and 5 bases lay outside the gene matches. Per germline, CDR1 KGHSH and CDR2 LQKENI. CDR3 in amino acids: CASSPLQGAGEKLFF. CDR3 DNA sequence: TGTGCCAGCTCACCACTGCAGGGGGCGGGTGAAAAACTGTTTTTT.

The chain has TRBV7-6 and TRBJ2-5; maybe TRBD2 (5 bases). This CDR3 spans 14 amino acids. V gave up 4 bases and J gave up 5 bases, with 14 bases separating them. Germline V gives CDR1 SGHVS, CDR2 FNYEAQ. The CDR3 coding sequence is TGTGCCAGCAGCTCGGCGGGTCCGGGGGAGACCCAGTACTTC. Protein product: CASSSAGPGETQYF.

The table lists this clone with a count of one. The rearrangement uses TRBV5-8 and TRBJ2-3; 7 positions match TRBD1. From germline, CDR1 is SGHTS and CDR2 YDEGEE. The V and J ends lost 5 bases and 5 bases, in that order; junction bases with no gene match: 11. The CDR3 length is 15 residues. The CDR3 here is CASRRDSALGDTQYF. In DNA form, the CDR3 reads TGTGCCAGCAGAAGGGACAGCGCTTTGGGAGATACGCAGTATTTT.

This clone was seen once. This sequence joins TRBV7-6 and TRBJ1-2; 11 nucleotides align to TRBD1. The V gene's germline CDR1 is SGHVS and CDR2 FNYEAQ. Trimming at V came to 5 bases and at J to 5 bases, leaving 7 bases not matched to a gene. The CDR3 loop spans 15 amino acids. In DNA, the CDR3 is TGTGCCAGCAGCCCCGGGACAGGGGGAGAGTATGGCTACACCTTC. Encoded protein: CASSPGTGGEYGYTF.

The chain combines TRBV28 with TRBJ2-5; D is undetermined. CDR1 MDHEN and CDR2 SYDVKM come from the germline V gene. V was clipped by 3 bases and J by 3 bases, with 17 bases between them. The CDR3 runs 16 residues. The CDR3 region is CASSFNEPLIKETQYF. Here the CDR3 DNA reads TGTGCCAGCAGTTTTAACGAGCCTCTAATTAAAGAGACCCAGTACTTC. Looking up the rest from reference TRBV28 and TRBJ2-5 gives the full variable domain: DVKVTQSSRYLVKRTGEKVFLECVQDMDHENMFWYRQDPGLGLRLIYFSYDVKMKEKGDIPEGYSVSREKKERFSLILESASTNQTSMYLCASSFNEPLIKETQYFGPGTRLLVL.